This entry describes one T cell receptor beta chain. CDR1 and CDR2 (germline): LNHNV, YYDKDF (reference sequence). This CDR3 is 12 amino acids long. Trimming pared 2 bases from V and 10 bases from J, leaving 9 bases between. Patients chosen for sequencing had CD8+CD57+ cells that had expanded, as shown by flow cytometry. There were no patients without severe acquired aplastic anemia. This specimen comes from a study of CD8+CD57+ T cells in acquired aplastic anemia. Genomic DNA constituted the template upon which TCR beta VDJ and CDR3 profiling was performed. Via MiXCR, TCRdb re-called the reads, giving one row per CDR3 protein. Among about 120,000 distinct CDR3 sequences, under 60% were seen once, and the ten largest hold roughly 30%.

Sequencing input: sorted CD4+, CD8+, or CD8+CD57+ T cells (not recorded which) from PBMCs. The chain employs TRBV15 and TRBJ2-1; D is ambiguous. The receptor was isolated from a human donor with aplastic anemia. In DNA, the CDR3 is TGTGCCACCAGCAGACCCGCGACGGAGCAGTTCTTC. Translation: CATSRPATEQFF.